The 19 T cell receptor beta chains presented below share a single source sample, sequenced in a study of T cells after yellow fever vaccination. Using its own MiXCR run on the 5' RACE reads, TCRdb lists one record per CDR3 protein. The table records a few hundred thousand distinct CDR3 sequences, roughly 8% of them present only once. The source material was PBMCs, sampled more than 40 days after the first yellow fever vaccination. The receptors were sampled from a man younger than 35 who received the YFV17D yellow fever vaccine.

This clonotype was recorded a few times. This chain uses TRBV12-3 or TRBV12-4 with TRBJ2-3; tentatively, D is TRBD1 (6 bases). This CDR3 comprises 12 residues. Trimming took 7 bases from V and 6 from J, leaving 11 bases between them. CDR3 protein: CASNFRGDTQYF. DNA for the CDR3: TGTGCCAGCAATTTTAGGGGGGATACGCAGTATTTT.

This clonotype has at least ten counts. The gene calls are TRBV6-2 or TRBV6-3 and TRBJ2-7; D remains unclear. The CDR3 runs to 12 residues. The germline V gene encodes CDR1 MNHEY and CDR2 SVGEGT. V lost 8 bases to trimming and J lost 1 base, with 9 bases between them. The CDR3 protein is CASSISSYEQYF. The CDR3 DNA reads TGTGCCAGCTCGATCTCGTCCTACGAGCAGTACTTC.

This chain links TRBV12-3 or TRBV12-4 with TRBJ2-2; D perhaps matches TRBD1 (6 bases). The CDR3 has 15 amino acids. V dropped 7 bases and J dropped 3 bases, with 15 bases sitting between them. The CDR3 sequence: CASTATGIDTGELFF. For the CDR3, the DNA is TGTGCCAGCACGGCCACAGGGATTGACACCGGGGAGCTGTTTTTT.

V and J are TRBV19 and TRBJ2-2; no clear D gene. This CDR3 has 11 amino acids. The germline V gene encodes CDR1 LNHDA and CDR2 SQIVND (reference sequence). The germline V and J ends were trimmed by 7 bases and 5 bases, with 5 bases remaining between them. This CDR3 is CASTETGELFF. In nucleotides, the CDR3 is TGTGCCAGTACTGAGACCGGGGAGCTGTTTTTT.

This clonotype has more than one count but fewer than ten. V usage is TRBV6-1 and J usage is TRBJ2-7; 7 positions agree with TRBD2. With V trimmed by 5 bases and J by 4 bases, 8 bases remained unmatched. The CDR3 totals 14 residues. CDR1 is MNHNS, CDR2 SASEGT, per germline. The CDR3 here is CASSPQSGEYEQYF. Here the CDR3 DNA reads TGTGCCAGCAGTCCCCAAAGCGGGGAGTACGAGCAGTACTTC.

The CDR3 DNA reads as TGTGCCAGCAGTTCACCATCGACAGAGTACCAAGAGACCCAGTACTTC. This gives the protein CASSSPSTEYQETQYF. This chain uses TRBV12-3 or TRBV12-4 with TRBJ2-5; possible D gene TRBD1, 5 bases. The CDR3 runs 16 residues. Deletions cut 4 bases from V and 0 bases from J, with 15 bases between.

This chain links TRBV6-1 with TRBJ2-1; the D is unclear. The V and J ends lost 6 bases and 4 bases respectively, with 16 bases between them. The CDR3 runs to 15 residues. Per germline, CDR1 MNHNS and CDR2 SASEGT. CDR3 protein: CASSRRQETYNEQFF. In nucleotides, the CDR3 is TGTGCCAGCAGCCGACGCCAGGAAACTTACAATGAGCAGTTCTTC.

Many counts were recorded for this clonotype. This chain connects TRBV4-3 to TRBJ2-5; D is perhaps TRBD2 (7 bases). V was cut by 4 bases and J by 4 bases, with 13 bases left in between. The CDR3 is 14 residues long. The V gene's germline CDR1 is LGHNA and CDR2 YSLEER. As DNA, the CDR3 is TGCGCCAGCAGCCTAAAGGGGGGGGTAGAGACCCAGTACTTC. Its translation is CASSLKGGVETQYF.

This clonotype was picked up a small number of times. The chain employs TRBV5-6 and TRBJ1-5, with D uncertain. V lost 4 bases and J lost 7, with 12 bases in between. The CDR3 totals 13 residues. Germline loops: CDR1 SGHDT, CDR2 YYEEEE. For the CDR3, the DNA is TGTGCCAGCAGCGAAAACTTACACCAGCCCCAGCATTTT. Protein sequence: CASSENLHQPQHF.

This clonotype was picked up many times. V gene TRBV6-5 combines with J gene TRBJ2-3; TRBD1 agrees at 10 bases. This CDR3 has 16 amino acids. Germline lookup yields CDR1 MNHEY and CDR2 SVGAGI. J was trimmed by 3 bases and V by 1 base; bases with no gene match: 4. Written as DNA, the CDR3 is TGTGCCAGCAGTTACTTTGGGGACAGGGGTACAGATACGCAGTATTTT. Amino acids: CASSYFGDRGTDTQYF.

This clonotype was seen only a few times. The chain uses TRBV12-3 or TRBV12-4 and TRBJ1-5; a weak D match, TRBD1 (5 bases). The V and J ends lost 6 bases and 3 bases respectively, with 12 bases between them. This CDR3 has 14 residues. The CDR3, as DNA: TGTGCCAGCAGAAATACAGGTTTCAATCAGCCCCAGCATTTT. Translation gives CASRNTGFNQPQHF.

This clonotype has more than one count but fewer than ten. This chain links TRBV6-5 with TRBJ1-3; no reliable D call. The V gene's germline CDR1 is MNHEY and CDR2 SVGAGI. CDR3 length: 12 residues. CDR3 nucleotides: TGTGCAAGTTGGAGCTCTGGAAACACCATATATTTT. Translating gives CASWSSGNTIYF.

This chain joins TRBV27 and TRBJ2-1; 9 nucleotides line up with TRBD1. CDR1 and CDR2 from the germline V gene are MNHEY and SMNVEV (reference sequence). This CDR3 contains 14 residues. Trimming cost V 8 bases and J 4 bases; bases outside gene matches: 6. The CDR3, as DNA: TGTGCCAGCTCGGGACAGGGAGCTTACAATGAGCAGTTCTTC. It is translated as CASSGQGAYNEQFF.

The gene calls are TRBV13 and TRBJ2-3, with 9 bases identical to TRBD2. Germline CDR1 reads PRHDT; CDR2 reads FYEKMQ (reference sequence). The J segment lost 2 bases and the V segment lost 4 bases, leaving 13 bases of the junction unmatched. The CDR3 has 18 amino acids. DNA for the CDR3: TGTGCCAGCAGCTCCCCATGGCAAGCGGGGGGCCCCACAGATACGCAGTATTTT. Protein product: CASSSPWQAGGPTDTQYF.

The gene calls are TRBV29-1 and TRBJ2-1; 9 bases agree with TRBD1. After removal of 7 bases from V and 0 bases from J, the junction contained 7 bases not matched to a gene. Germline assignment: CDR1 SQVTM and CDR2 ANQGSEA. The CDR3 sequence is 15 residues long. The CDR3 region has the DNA TGCAGCGGCGATCCGGGACAGGGCTCCTACAATGAGCAGTTCTTC. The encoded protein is CSGDPGQGSYNEQFF.

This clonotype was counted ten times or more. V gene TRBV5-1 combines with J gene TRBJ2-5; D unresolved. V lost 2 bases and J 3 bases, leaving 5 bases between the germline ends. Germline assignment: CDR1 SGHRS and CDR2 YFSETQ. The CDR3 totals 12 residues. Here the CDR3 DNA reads TGCGCCAGCAGCTTTTGGAAAGAGACCCAGTACTTC. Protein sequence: CASSFWKETQYF. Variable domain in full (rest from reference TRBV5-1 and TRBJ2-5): KAGVTQTPRYLIKTRGQQVTLSCSPISGHRSVSWYQQTPGQGLQFLFEYFSETQRNKGNFPGRFSGRQFSNSRSEMNVSTLELGDSALYLCASSFWKETQYFGPGTRLLVL.

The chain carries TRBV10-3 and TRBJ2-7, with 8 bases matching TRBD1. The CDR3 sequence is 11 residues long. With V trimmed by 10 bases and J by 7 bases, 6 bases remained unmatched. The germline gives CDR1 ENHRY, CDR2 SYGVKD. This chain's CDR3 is CANQGAREQYV. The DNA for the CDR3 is TGTGCCAACCAGGGGGCGCGGGAGCAGTACGTC.

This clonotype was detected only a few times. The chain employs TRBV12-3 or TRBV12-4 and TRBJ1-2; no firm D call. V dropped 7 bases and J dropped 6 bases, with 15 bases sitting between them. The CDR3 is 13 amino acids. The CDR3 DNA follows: TGTGCCAGCAATTTCGGGAGTTTCGATGGCTACACCTTC. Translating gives CASNFGSFDGYTF.

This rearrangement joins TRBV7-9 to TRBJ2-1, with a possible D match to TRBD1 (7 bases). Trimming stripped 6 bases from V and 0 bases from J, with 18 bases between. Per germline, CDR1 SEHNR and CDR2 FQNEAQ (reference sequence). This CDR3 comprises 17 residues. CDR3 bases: TGTGCCAGCAGTGAAGCAGGGGGGCCCTTCTCCTACAATGAGCAGTTCTTC. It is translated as CASSEAGGPFSYNEQFF.